This entry lists 5 T cell receptor beta chains sequenced from one sample in a study of blood T cell repertoires in COVID-19 (TCRdb year 2020). To prepare the library, the immunoSEQ multiplex PCR assay was applied. This immuneACCESS table, as held by TCRdb, lists in-frame sequences with V and J called but not all clones. Of the missing ones, under half trace to an unresolved V gene in checked studies; the others have no known cause. For this sample there are about 350,000 clones; around 90% appear just once. The biggest ten clones account for over 3.5% of the sample. Sequenced sample: peripheral blood. The receptors here all came from a woman in her sixties or seventies with COVID-19, enrolled during active disease.

The J gene is TRBJ1-1, the V gene TRBV4-2; D is undetermined. V was clipped by 1 base and J by 5 bases, with 14 bases between them. The V gene's germline CDR1 is LGHNA and CDR2 YNFKEQ. CDR3 length equals 15 residues. CDR3: CASSQAGGGMTEAFF. The CDR3 DNA is TGTGCCAGCAGCCAAGCCGGCGGTGGTATGACTGAAGCTTTCTTT.

The chain combines TRBV7-8 with TRBJ1-2, with D possibly matching TRBD1 (5 bases). The CDR3 sequence is 15 residues long. V lost 5 bases to trimming and J lost 3 bases, with 16 bases between them. Germline V gene lookup returns CDR1 SGHVS and CDR2 FQNEAQ. CDR3 residues: CASSPRGRGDYGYTF. CDR3 coding DNA: TGTGCCAGCAGCCCAAGGGGCCGAGGTGACTATGGCTACACCTTC.

The rearrangement joins TRBV3-1 (or the pseudogene TRBV3-2) to TRBJ1-2, with 8 bases lining up with TRBD1. Germline assignment: CDR1 LGHDT and CDR2 YNNKEL (reference sequence). Trimming removed 3 bases from V and 7 bases from J; junction bases left unmatched: 10. The CDR3 sequence is 15 residues long. DNA for the CDR3: TGTGCCAGCAGCCATCCCGGACAGGGAGGAGGTGGCTACACCTTC. This codes for CASSHPGQGGGGYTF.

The V call is TRBV5-4, the J call TRBJ2-1; tentatively, D is TRBD1 (6 bases). Per germline, CDR1 SGHNT and CDR2 YYREEE (reference sequence). V was trimmed by 0 bases and J by 5 bases, leaving 12 bases between them. The CDR3 is 15 residues long. The CDR3 region has the DNA TGTGCCAGCAGCTTGGTGGCAGGGGCCGACAATGAGCAGTTCTTC. This encodes CASSLVAGADNEQFF.

The chain links TRBV7-9 to TRBJ2-5; D is uncertain. Germline CDR1 is SEHNR and CDR2 is FQNEAQ (reference sequence). The length of the CDR3 is 12 residues. V gave up 5 bases and J gave up 5 bases, with 9 bases separating them. In nucleotides, the CDR3 is TGTGCCAGCAGCATAGACCGGGAGACCCAGTACTTC. It specifies CASSIDRETQYF.